The 4 T cell receptor beta chains in this list originate from one sample, sequenced in a study of spatial heterogeneity in lung cancer. This sample's time point: sample taken at primary tumor resection. Whole RNA obtained from tumor, nontumor lung or frozen PBMC underwent sequencing without sorting. TCRdb re-analysed the 5' RACE reads in MiXCR, keeping a single row per CDR3 protein. The sample has 35,000 to 45,000 distinct CDR3 sequences; around 5.5% are singletons. Sequenced material: PBMCs, taken at surgery. These receptors were taken from a female donor with early-stage non-small cell lung cancer.

This clonotype was observed at least ten times. The chain carries TRBV28 and TRBJ1-2; D unclear. The CDR3 extends over 14 amino acids. Trimming cost V 5 bases and J 6 bases, with 16 bases left between them. CDR1 MDHEN and CDR2 SYDVKM come from the germline V gene. The CDR3 DNA reads as TGTGCCAGCAGTCGGTCCGGACCTCCCGATGGCTACACCTTC. Protein sequence: CASSRSGPPDGYTF.

This clonotype has a count of ten or more. This sequence joins TRBV6-5 and TRBJ1-2; 9 bases line up with TRBD1. Germline CDR1 MNHEY, CDR2 SVGAGI. V shed 8 bases, J shed 0 bases, and the junction held 4 bases outside the gene matches. The CDR3 loop spans 14 amino acids. CDR3 DNA sequence: TGTGCCAGCGGGAACAGGGGGCCTAACTATGGCTACACCTTC. Protein: CASGNRGPNYGYTF.

By frequency in the sample, this clonotype is medium-sized. The rearrangement joins TRBV7-9 to TRBJ2-7; D is uncertain. Germline V gene lookup returns CDR1 SEHNR and CDR2 FQNEAQ (reference sequence). CDR3 length: 11 residues. Trimming cost V 5 bases and J 3 bases, with 5 bases left between them. CDR3 sequence (DNA): TGTGCCAGCAGCACATTCTACGAGCAGTACTTC. This translates into CASSTFYEQYF. Full variable domain (rest looked up from reference TRBV7-9 and TRBJ2-7): DTGVSQNPRHKITKRGQNVTFRCDPISEHNRLYWYRQTLGQGPEFLTYFQNEAQLEKSRLLSDRFSAERPKGSFSTLEIQRTEQGDSAMYLCASSTFYEQYFGPGTRLTVT.

The sample holds many counts of this clonotype. The chain combines TRBV29-1 with TRBJ1-1, with 8 nucleotides matching TRBD1. V shed 1 base, J shed 4 bases, and the junction held 2 bases outside the gene matches. The CDR3 totals 13 residues. Germline V gene lookup returns CDR1 SQVTM and CDR2 ANQGSEA. CDR3 amino acids: CSVEGTGSTEAFF. The CDR3 bases are TGCAGCGTTGAAGGGACAGGGAGCACTGAAGCTTTCTTT. Based on the CDR3 plus reference TRBV29-1 and TRBJ1-1, the full variable domain is SAVISQKPSRDICQRGTSLTIQCQVDSQVTMMFWYRQQPGQSLTLIATANQGSEATYESGFVIDKFPISRPNLTFSTLTVSNMSPEDSSIYLCSVEGTGSTEAFFGQGTRLTVV.